The source of this TCR beta chain is a study of Graves' ophthalmopathy and Graves' hyperthyroidism. The germline gives CDR1 ENHRY, CDR2 SYGVKD. The CDR3 totals 13 residues. V lost 10 bases, J lost 3 bases, and 16 bases lay in between. Investigators amplified TCR beta CDR3 regions from RNA transcripts. Scientists carried out first-round RT-PCR using HTBI primers and then a second-round multiplex PCR. Using its own MiXCR run on the multiplex PCR reads, TCRdb lists one record per CDR3 protein. The repertoire holds 1 million to 1.3 million distinct CDR3 sequences, less than 45% seen once, with over 8.5% in the top ten.

The gene calls are TRBV10-3 and TRBJ2-7, with D unclear. The source material was peripheral blood or thyroid tissue (not recorded which). This sequence was found in an adult man with Graves' hyperthyroidism. CDR3 protein: CASDQAVGYEQYF. CDR3 nucleotides: TGTGCCAGCGATCAGGCAGTGGGCTACGAGCAGTACTTC.